The 30 T cell receptor beta chains reported below all come from one sample, sequenced in a study of identifying expanded T cells in peripheral blood (dated by TCRdb to between 2018 and 2020). Libraries were constructed by the immunoSEQ multiplex PCR assay. What TCRdb holds here is the immuneACCESS table cut down to in-frame rearrangements. Part of the clones is not present; checked against another copy, under half of the missing clones reflect an unresolved V gene, and the others are unexplained. Within this sample are some 95,000 clones, with nearly 90% of them counted one time only. Approximately 5.4% of the sample is in the top ten clones. The sequencing sample was made of blood. These receptors all stem from a person between 18 and 70 years old in good health.

V gene TRBV7-2 combines with J gene TRBJ2-5; no definite D call. This CDR3 region has 13 residues. Trimming took off 5 bases at V and 2 bases at J, with 9 bases between the two ends. The germline V gene has CDR1 SGHTA and CDR2 FQGNSA. Written as DNA, the CDR3 is TGTGCCAGCAGCCTTACACGGCAAGAGACCCAGTACTTC. It specifies CASSLTRQETQYF.

V and J are TRBV19 and TRBJ2-7; no clear D. The CDR3 is 14 amino acids. Germline V lookup: CDR1 LNHDA, CDR2 SQIVND (reference sequence). With 6 bases removed from V and 2 bases from J, the gap between germline ends came to 14 bases. The CDR3 spells CASRWAKGPYEQYF. The CDR3 nucleotides read TGTGCCAGTAGGTGGGCTAAGGGCCCCTACGAGCAGTACTTC.

This chain connects TRBV7-2 to TRBJ2-5; tentatively, D is TRBD1 (8 bases). Germline loops: CDR1 SGHTA, CDR2 FQGNSA. The CDR3 sequence is 14 residues long. The germline V and J ends were trimmed by 4 bases and 4 bases, with 13 bases remaining between them. The CDR3 DNA sequence: TGTGCCAGCAGCTACACAGGGGGGGGAGAGACCCAGTACTTC. Translation: CASSYTGGGETQYF.

In this sample, this clone turned up once. V and J are TRBV11-3 and TRBJ2-7; 7 nucleotides line up with TRBD1. This CDR3 region has 12 residues. V was clipped by 4 bases and J by 6 bases; unmatched bases: 3. Germline assignment: CDR1 SGHNT and CDR2 YENEEA. CDR3 region: CASSSPGGEQYF. CDR3 nucleotides: TGTGCCAGCAGCTCCCCAGGGGGCGAGCAGTACTTC. Using reference TRBV11-3 and TRBJ2-7 for the parts outside the CDR3, the full variable domain is EAGVVQSPRYKIIEKKQPVAFWCNPISGHNTLYWYLQNLGQGPELLIRYENEEAVDDSQLPKDRFSAERLKGVDSTLKIQPAELGDSAVYLCASSSPGGEQYFGPGTRLTVT.

This rearrangement joins TRBV7-9 to TRBJ1-1; weak D call: TRBD1 (6 bases). Germline loops: CDR1 SEHNR, CDR2 FQNEAQ (reference sequence). The CDR3 has 17 residues. Trimming took 5 bases from V and 0 from J, leaving 19 bases between them. The CDR3 loop reads CASSQRDGRGMNTEAFF. The CDR3 DNA is TGTGCCAGCAGCCAGCGGGACGGTAGGGGGATGAACACTGAAGCTTTCTTT.

This chain joins TRBV6-5 and TRBJ2-7, with a tentative D call TRBD1 (5 bases). CDR3 size: 15 residues. V was pared by 0 bases and J by 0 bases, with 9 bases between. Germline CDR1 MNHEY, CDR2 SVGAGI. CDR3 region: CASSYSRQLSYEQYF. The CDR3 DNA follows: TGTGCCAGCAGTTACTCCCGACAGCTCTCCTACGAGCAGTACTTC.

This clone was observed a handful of times. The J gene is TRBJ1-5, the V gene TRBV6-6; 10 bases match TRBD1. Germline trimming cut 5 bases from V and 5 bases from J; bases unmatched to any gene: 6. The germline CDR1 and CDR2 sequences are MNHNY and SVGAGI (reference sequence). This CDR3 contains 15 residues. CDR3 residues: CASSQGQGGHQPQHF. The CDR3 nucleotides read TGTGCCAGCAGTCAAGGACAGGGGGGCCATCAGCCCCAGCATTTT.

The chain recombines TRBV5-8 with TRBJ1-1; D ambiguous. CDR1 is SGHTS, CDR2 YDEGEE, per germline. Trimming stripped 1 base from V and 0 bases from J, with 19 bases between. The CDR3 is 18 residues long. CDR3 DNA: TGTGCCAGCAGCTTGTCAGCTGGATGGCTGATCATGAACACTGAAGCTTTCTTT. This sequence encodes CASSLSAGWLIMNTEAFF.

CDR3 bases: TGTGCCAGCGGGCCCCTCACTGAAGCTTTCTTT. It codes for CASGPLTEAFF. The chain uses TRBV27 and TRBJ1-1; D is undetermined. Germline V gene data show CDR1 as MNHEY and CDR2 as SMNVEV (reference sequence). The V end was cut by 8 bases, the J end by 4 bases, with 8 bases between. This CDR3 comprises 11 residues.

The rearrangement joins TRBV19 to TRBJ2-1; 7 bases are shared with TRBD2. V trimming: 5 bases; J trimming: 8 bases; junction bases outside the gene matches: 15. Germline V gene lookup returns CDR1 LNHDA and CDR2 SQIVND (reference sequence). This CDR3 is built from 16 residues. The CDR3 coding sequence is TGTGCCAGTAGTGCGGGACTAAGTCCCCTACGAGATGAGCAGTTCTTC. Its protein product is CASSAGLSPLRDEQFF.

The gene calls are TRBV7-9 and TRBJ1-3; 11 bases match TRBD1. CDR1 is SEHNR and CDR2 is FQNEAQ in the germline V gene (reference sequence). The ends lost 4 bases at V and 0 bases at J; junction bases unmatched: 11. The CDR3 runs 19 residues. In nucleotides, the CDR3 is TGTGCCAGCAGCTACCGGACAGGGGGCGGCCGATCCTCTGGAAACACCATATATTTT. It codes for CASSYRTGGGRSSGNTIYF.

This clone was counted at least ten times. This chain links TRBV19 with TRBJ2-2; 14 nucleotides line up with TRBD2. CDR3 length: 16 amino acids. The ends lost 6 bases at V and 4 bases at J; junction bases unmatched: 4. The germline CDR1 and CDR2 sequences are LNHDA and SQIVND (reference sequence). CDR3 sequence reads: CASSSGTSGGTGELFF. The CDR3 region has the DNA TGTGCCAGTAGCTCCGGGACTAGCGGGGGCACCGGGGAGCTGTTTTTT. The full variable domain, with the rest looked up from reference TRBV19 and TRBJ2-2, is DGGITQSPKYLFRKEGQNVTLSCEQNLNHDAMYWYRQDPGQGLRLIYYSQIVNDFQKGDIAEGYSVSREKKESFPLTVTSAQKNPTAFYLCASSSGTSGGTGELFFGEGSRLTVL.

The gene calls are TRBV7-3 and TRBJ2-1, with 9 bases that match TRBD2. The junction had 11 bases not matched to a gene; V was cut back by 1 base and J by 4 bases. Germline loops: CDR1 SGHTA, CDR2 FQGTGA. The CDR3 contains 18 residues. This chain's CDR3 is CASSLKAGGTLNYNEQFF. In DNA, the CDR3 is TGTGCCAGCAGCTTAAAAGCGGGGGGCACTCTAAATTACAATGAGCAGTTCTTC.

This sequence joins TRBV19 and TRBJ2-7; D unclear. CDR1 is LNHDA and CDR2 is SQIVND in the germline V gene (reference sequence). V dropped 3 bases and J dropped 2 bases, with 8 bases sitting between them. CDR3 length: 13 residues. The CDR3 region is CASSIGPAYEQYF. For the CDR3, the DNA is TGTGCCAGTAGTATTGGACCGGCCTACGAGCAGTACTTC.

The gene calls are TRBV6-4 and TRBJ2-3; possibly TRBD1 for D (6 bases). The CDR3 runs to 16 residues. Germline assignment: CDR1 MRHNA and CDR2 SNTAGT. V gave up 3 bases and J gave up 3 bases, with 16 bases separating them. The CDR3 DNA reads TGTGCCAGCAGTGAACAGGGATCCGCAGCGACAGATACGCAGTATTTT. Its translation: CASSEQGSAATDTQYF.

The chain is built from TRBV6-1 and TRBJ1-1; no firm D call. V lost 3 bases and J 5 bases, leaving 10 bases between the germline ends. Germline CDR1 MNHNS, CDR2 SASEGT. The CDR3 is 13 residues long. The CDR3 region has the DNA TGTGCCAGCAGTGAGGGGTTAGGTACTGAAGCTTTCTTT. Amino acid sequence: CASSEGLGTEAFF.

The gene calls are TRBV27 and TRBJ1-5; 7 bases fit TRBD1. The V gene's germline CDR1 is MNHEY and CDR2 SMNVEV (reference sequence). This CDR3 spans 17 amino acids. V lost 4 bases to trimming and J lost 2 bases; unmatched junction nucleotides: 11. The CDR3 nucleotides are TGTGCCAGCAGTTCCAGGGGGTACGGGTCGGGCAATCAGCCCCAGCATTTT. Amino acid sequence: CASSSRGYGSGNQPQHF.

The chain is built from TRBV6-5 and TRBJ1-6; tentatively, D is TRBD1 (5 bases). The CDR3 has 15 amino acids. Germline lookup yields CDR1 MNHEY and CDR2 SVGAGI. The V and J ends lost 0 bases and 6 bases respectively, with 9 bases between them. CDR3 DNA: TGTGCCAGCAGTTACTCGGGGGAAGGTAATTCACCCCTCCACTTT. Translating it yields CASSYSGEGNSPLHF.

The chain links TRBV6-5 to TRBJ1-6, with 9 bases that match TRBD1. The germline CDR1 and CDR2 sequences are MNHEY and SVGAGI. V gave up 0 bases and J gave up 8 bases; unmatched junction bases: 5. This CDR3 is 16 amino acids long. Here the CDR3 reads CASSYSRGQGHSPLHF. The CDR3 DNA is TGTGCCAGCAGTTACTCGAGGGGACAGGGACATTCACCCCTCCACTTT.

This rearrangement joins TRBV5-1 to TRBJ2-5; either TRBD1 or TRBD2 may supply D (5 bases each). V was clipped by 1 base and J by 2 bases, with 9 bases between them. The germline V gene has CDR1 SGHRS and CDR2 YFSETQ. The CDR3 runs 14 residues. The CDR3 reads CASSLSWGQETQYF. CDR3 DNA: TGCGCCAGCAGCTTGTCGTGGGGGCAAGAGACCCAGTACTTC.

The chain joins TRBV6-5 to TRBJ1-5; D call uncertain. The germline V gene encodes CDR1 MNHEY and CDR2 SVGAGI. V gave up 4 bases and J gave up 2 bases, with 9 bases separating them. The CDR3 sequence is 14 residues long. The CDR3 DNA is TGTGCCAGCAGTTTATTGGGCGGCAATCAGCCCCAGCATTTT. Translation: CASSLLGGNQPQHF.

V gene TRBV19 combines with J gene TRBJ1-5; 9 nucleotides match TRBD1. CDR3 size: 16 residues. Unmatched junction bases numbered 8, after V lost 3 bases and J lost 5 bases. Germline values: CDR1 LNHDA, CDR2 SQIVND (reference sequence). CDR3 amino acids: CASSITGTGYHQPQHF. In DNA, the CDR3 is TGTGCCAGTAGTATTACTGGGACAGGGTATCATCAGCCCCAGCATTTT.

The V call is TRBV7-2, the J call TRBJ1-5; D not resolved. Trimming took off 1 base at V and 0 bases at J, with 7 bases between the two ends. Germline V gene sequence: CDR1 SGHTA, CDR2 FQGNSA. This CDR3 is built from 15 residues. The CDR3 reads CASSLGLISNQPQHF. DNA of the CDR3: TGTGCCAGCAGCTTAGGCCTGATTAGCAATCAGCCCCAGCATTTT.

This chain connects TRBV9 to TRBJ1-1; 10 bases line up with TRBD1. The CDR3 spans 16 residues. V shed 3 bases, J shed 4 bases, and the junction held 9 bases outside the gene matches. Germline CDR1 and CDR2: SGDLS and YYNGEE. Here the CDR3 DNA reads TGTGCCAGCAGCGCCAGGACAGGGGGGGTCGGCACTGAAGCTTTCTTT. The encoded protein is CASSARTGGVGTEAFF.

This chain uses TRBV5-1 with TRBJ2-3; D uncertain. This CDR3 has 13 residues. The germline V gene has CDR1 SGHRS and CDR2 YFSETQ. V dropped 0 bases and J dropped 6 bases, with 8 bases sitting between them. The CDR3 bases are TGCGCCAGCAGCTTGGCATCCCCTGATACGCAGTATTTT. Amino acid sequence: CASSLASPDTQYF.

The chain combines TRBV10-3 with TRBJ1-5; 7 nucleotides match TRBD1. The CDR3 is 17 residues long. The germline CDR1 and CDR2 sequences are ENHRY and SYGVKD. J lost 2 bases, V lost 6 bases, and 13 bases had no gene match. This CDR3 reads CAISSGQSGKGNQPQHF. DNA for the CDR3: TGTGCCATCAGCTCGGGACAGTCGGGCAAAGGCAATCAGCCCCAGCATTTT.

The CDR3 spells CASRSEGGYTF. The CDR3 coding sequence is TGCGCCAGCAGGTCCGAGGGGGGCTACACCTTC. The genes are TRBV5-1 and TRBJ1-2; perhaps TRBD1 as D (5 bases). Germline CDR1 SGHRS, CDR2 YFSETQ. This CDR3 contains 11 residues. Trimming left V 5 bases short and J 8 bases short, with 10 bases between.

The gene calls are TRBV30 and TRBJ2-3, with a weak D call TRBD2 (5 bases). V was trimmed by 0 bases and J by 6 bases, leaving 13 bases between them. The CDR3 spans 14 residues. Germline V lookup: CDR1 GTSNPN, CDR2 SVGIG (reference sequence). CDR3 sequence reads: CAWSVSAGTDTQYF. CDR3 sequence (DNA): TGTGCCTGGAGTGTATCGGCGGGTACCGATACGCAGTATTTT.

The V and J genes are TRBV7-9 and TRBJ2-3, with 8 bases matching TRBD2. This CDR3 has 15 amino acids. After removal of 6 bases from V and 6 bases from J, the junction contained 11 bases not matched to a gene. The germline V gene has CDR1 SEHNR and CDR2 FQNEAQ (reference sequence). CDR3 DNA: TGTGCCAGCAGTGGGGAGCGGGAGAGTTCCGATACGCAGTATTTT. As protein: CASSGERESSDTQYF.

This clone was seen a handful of times. This sequence joins TRBV25-1 and TRBJ1-6; no clear D. The CDR3 totals 17 residues. Germline assignment: CDR1 MGHDK and CDR2 SYGVNS. V lost 2 bases to trimming and J lost 1 base, with 12 bases between them. CDR3 nucleotides: TGTGCCAGCAGTGAAGGGTACACCACATCCTATAATTCACCCCTCCACTTT. Translating it yields CASSEGYTTSYNSPLHF. Filled out from reference TRBV25-1 and TRBJ1-6, the complete variable domain reads EADIYQTPRYLVIGTGKKITLECSQTMGHDKMYWYQQDPGMELHLIHYSYGVNSTEKGDLSSESTVSRIRTEHFPLTLESARPSHTSQYLCASSEGYTTSYNSPLHFGNGTRLTVT.